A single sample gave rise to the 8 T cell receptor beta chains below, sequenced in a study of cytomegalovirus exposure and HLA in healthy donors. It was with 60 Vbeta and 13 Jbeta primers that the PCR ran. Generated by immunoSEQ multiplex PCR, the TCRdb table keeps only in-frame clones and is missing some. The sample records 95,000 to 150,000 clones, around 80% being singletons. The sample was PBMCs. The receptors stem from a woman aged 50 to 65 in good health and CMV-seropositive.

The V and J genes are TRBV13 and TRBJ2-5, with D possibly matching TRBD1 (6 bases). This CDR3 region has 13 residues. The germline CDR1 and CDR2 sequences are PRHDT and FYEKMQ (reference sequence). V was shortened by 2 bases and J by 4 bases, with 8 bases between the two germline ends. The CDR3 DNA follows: TGTGCCAGCAGCTTAACAGGGCGAGAGACCCAGTACTTC. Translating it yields CASSLTGRETQYF.

CDR3 sequence (DNA): TGTGCCAGCAGCTTCAGGACAGGGACCTACGAGCAGTACTTC. Translated: CASSFRTGTYEQYF. The rearrangement uses TRBV7-9 and TRBJ2-7; 8 bases match TRBD1. The V and J ends lost 3 bases and 2 bases, in that order; junction bases with no gene match: 3. Per the germline V gene, CDR1 is SEHNR and CDR2 is FQNEAQ (reference sequence). This CDR3 spans 14 amino acids.

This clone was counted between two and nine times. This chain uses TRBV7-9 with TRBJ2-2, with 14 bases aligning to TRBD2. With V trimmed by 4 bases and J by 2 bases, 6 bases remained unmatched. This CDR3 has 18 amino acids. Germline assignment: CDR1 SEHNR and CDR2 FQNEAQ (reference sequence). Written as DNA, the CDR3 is TGTGCCAGCAGCTACCGGACTAGCGGGGGGACAAACACCGGGGAGCTGTTTTTT. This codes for CASSYRTSGGTNTGELFF.

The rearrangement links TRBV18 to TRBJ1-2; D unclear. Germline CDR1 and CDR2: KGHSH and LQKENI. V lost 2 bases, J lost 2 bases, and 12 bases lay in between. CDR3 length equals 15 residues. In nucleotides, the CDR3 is TGTGCCAGCTCACCAATGGAGGGAGGGAACTATGGCTACACCTTC. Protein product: CASSPMEGGNYGYTF.

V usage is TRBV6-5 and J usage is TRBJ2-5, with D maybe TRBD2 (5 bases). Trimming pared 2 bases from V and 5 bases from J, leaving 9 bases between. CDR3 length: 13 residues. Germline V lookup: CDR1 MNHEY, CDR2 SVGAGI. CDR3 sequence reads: CASSYPGSETQYF. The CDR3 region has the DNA TGTGCCAGCAGTTACCCGGGATCGGAGACCCAGTACTTC.

Here the CDR3 reads CASSEAMLAGVATYNEQFF. The CDR3 DNA reads as TGTGCCAGCAGTGAAGCTATGCTAGCGGGAGTCGCGACCTACAATGAGCAGTTCTTC. The gene calls are TRBV2 and TRBJ2-1; TRBD2 agrees at 10 bases. Germline CDR1 and CDR2: SNHLY and FYNNEI. V lost 0 bases, J lost 2 bases, and 10 bases stayed unmatched. The CDR3 runs to 19 residues.

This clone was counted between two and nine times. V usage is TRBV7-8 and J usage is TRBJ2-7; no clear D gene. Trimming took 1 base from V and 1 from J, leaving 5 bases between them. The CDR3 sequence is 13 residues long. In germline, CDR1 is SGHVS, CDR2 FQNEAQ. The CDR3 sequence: CASSLGLSYEQYF. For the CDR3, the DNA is TGTGCCAGCAGCTTAGGGCTTTCCTACGAGCAGTACTTC.

CDR3 nucleotide sequence: TGTGCCAGCTCCCTGCGAGTAGGGGATTCACCCCTCCACTTT. Encoded protein: CASSLRVGDSPLHF. The V and J genes are TRBV2 and TRBJ1-6; TRBD1 is a possible D gene (5 bases). Between the trimmed V and J ends, which lost 8 bases and 8 bases, there was a span of 16 bases. CDR1 and CDR2 from the germline V gene are SNHLY and FYNNEI. This CDR3 region has 14 residues.